What follows are 18 T cell receptor beta chains derived from one specimen sequenced in a study of blood T cell repertoires in COVID-19. Repertoires were generated with immunoSEQ multiplex PCR, while TCRdb's copy carries only in-frame clones and drops some. The sample lists under 95,000 clones; 83% were seen once. The specimen sequenced was peripheral blood. These receptors all come from a woman of 80 years or more with acute or convalescent COVID-19.

The chain links TRBV5-6 to TRBJ2-7; tentative D call: TRBD1 (5 bases). V lost 5 bases to trimming and J lost 1 base, with 16 bases between them. Germline V gene data show CDR1 as SGHDT and CDR2 as YYEEEE. CDR3 length: 15 residues. The CDR3 loop reads CASSLTGDPSYEQYF. The CDR3, as DNA: TGTGCCAGCAGTTTAACAGGAGACCCTTCCTACGAGCAGTACTTC.

The chain uses TRBV11-3 and TRBJ2-1, with 9 bases lining up with TRBD2. J lost 3 bases, V lost 1 base, and 4 bases had no gene match. CDR3 length equals 16 residues. Per germline, CDR1 SGHNT and CDR2 YENEEA. The CDR3 sequence is CASSLGASGDYNEQFF. CDR3 in DNA: TGTGCCAGCAGCTTAGGAGCTAGCGGGGACTACAATGAGCAGTTCTTC.

This rearrangement joins TRBV6-1 to TRBJ1-4; D perhaps matches TRBD1 (5 bases). Germline CDR1 and CDR2: MNHNS and SASEGT. Trimming removed 0 bases from V and 8 bases from J, with 13 bases in between. The CDR3 runs 15 residues. The CDR3 bases are TGTGCCAGCAGTGAAGCTTGGGGGGGATCAGAAAAACTGTTTTTT. It yields the protein CASSEAWGGSEKLFF.

V usage is TRBV4-3 and J usage is TRBJ1-3, with D possibly being TRBD1 (5 bases). The CDR3 has 16 amino acids. Germline loops: CDR1 LGHNA, CDR2 YSLEER. Trimming shortened V by 0 bases and J by 3 bases, and 12 bases separated the two germline ends. In DNA form, the CDR3 reads TGCGCCAGCAGCCAAGATCTGAAGGGGCTTGGAAACACCATATATTTT. Its translation: CASSQDLKGLGNTIYF.

The chain combines TRBV6-5 with TRBJ1-3; D is perhaps TRBD1 (6 bases). The CDR3 has 16 residues. V shed 0 bases and J shed 1 base, with 10 bases lying between them. From germline, CDR1 is MNHEY and CDR2 SVGAGI. CDR3 residues: CASSYSDRASGNTIYF. The CDR3 DNA is TGTGCCAGCAGTTACTCGGACAGAGCTTCTGGAAACACCATATATTTT.

The rearrangement links TRBV7-2 to TRBJ1-2, with D hard to call. The CDR3 contains 13 residues. The germline V and J ends were trimmed by 3 bases and 3 bases, with 8 bases remaining between them. Germline V gene sequence: CDR1 SGHTA, CDR2 FQGNSA. DNA of the CDR3: TGTGCCAGCAGCTTCGACAACCACTATGGCTACACCTTC. Translating gives CASSFDNHYGYTF.

This chain uses TRBV4-1 with TRBJ2-2; no reliable D call. The CDR3 contains 14 residues. V lost 1 base, J lost 1 base, and 4 bases lay in between. CDR1 and CDR2 from the germline V gene are MGHRA and YSYEKL. CDR3 bases: TGCGCCAGCAGCCAAGTTCTGAACACCGGGGAGCTGTTTTTT. It encodes CASSQVLNTGELFF.

DNA of the CDR3: TGTGCCAGCAGTGGACATACAGGGAACCCGTTGAGCACTGAAGCTTTCTTT. It codes for CASSGHTGNPLSTEAFF. The chain couples TRBV25-1 to TRBJ1-1, with TRBD1 as a possible D gene (6 bases). Germline V lookup: CDR1 MGHDK, CDR2 SYGVNS. CDR3 length: 17 residues. Trimming removed 4 bases at V and 4 bases at J, with 22 bases between.

Notes on this clone: The junction departs from germline at one end; a sequencing error may be responsible. The J gene is TRBJ2-3, the V gene TRBV9; D not resolved. Looked up from germline, CDR1 is SGDLS and CDR2 is YYNGEE. The CDR3 has 13 residues. The CDR3 is CASSVDSLDTQYF. The CDR3 region has the DNA TGTGCCAGCAGCGTAGATTCGCTAGATACGCAATATTTT.

The rearrangement uses TRBV3-1 (or the pseudogene TRBV3-2) and TRBJ2-1; unclear D gene. The CDR3 is 14 amino acids. Per the germline V gene, CDR1 is LGHDT and CDR2 is YNNKEL (reference sequence). V was clipped by 2 bases and J by 3 bases, with 8 bases between them. Here the CDR3 reads CASSQSGFYNEQFF. CDR3 nucleotide sequence: TGTGCCAGCAGCCAATCTGGCTTCTACAATGAGCAGTTCTTC.

This rearrangement joins TRBV7-9 to TRBJ1-1; 11 nucleotides line up with TRBD1. CDR1 SEHNR and CDR2 FQNEAQ come from the germline V gene (reference sequence). The CDR3 contains 15 residues. The junction had 9 bases not matched to a gene; V was cut back by 6 bases and J by 6 bases. The CDR3 region has the DNA TGTGCCAGCAGATATATGGACAGGGGGCAGGCTGAAGCTTTCTTT. It is translated as CASRYMDRGQAEAFF.

The V gene is TRBV4-2, the J gene TRBJ2-5; no firm D call. V was trimmed by 0 bases and J by 5 bases, leaving 7 bases between them. Germline V gene lookup returns CDR1 LGHNA and CDR2 YNFKEQ. This CDR3 contains 13 residues. The CDR3 loop is CASSQDQVETQYF. The CDR3 DNA follows: TGTGCCAGCAGCCAAGACCAGGTCGAGACCCAGTACTTC.

This chain joins TRBV7-9 and TRBJ2-2, with 7 bases identical to TRBD1. Germline loops: CDR1 SEHNR, CDR2 FQNEAQ (reference sequence). Trimming cost V 3 bases and J 8 bases; bases outside gene matches: 3. The CDR3 spans 13 residues. The CDR3 loop reads CASSFTGEGELFF. The DNA for the CDR3 is TGTGCCAGCAGCTTTACAGGGGAAGGGGAGCTGTTTTTT.

The chain employs TRBV28 and TRBJ1-2, with 8 bases aligning to TRBD1. This CDR3 comprises 14 residues. The J segment lost 4 bases and the V segment lost 6 bases, leaving 7 bases of the junction unmatched. Germline CDR1 MDHEN, CDR2 SYDVKM. The CDR3 sequence: CASSVQGDGYGYTF. CDR3 coding DNA: TGTGCCAGCAGCGTACAGGGGGATGGCTATGGCTACACCTTC.

The V gene is TRBV2, the J gene TRBJ1-6, with D possibly TRBD1 on 5 matching bases. The germline gives CDR1 SNHLY, CDR2 FYNNEI. V lost 8 bases, J lost 7 bases, and 15 bases lay in between. The CDR3 spans 14 residues. DNA of the CDR3: TGTGCCAGCGGGTGGGGGGAGTTGAATTCACCCCTCCACTTT. This translates into CASGWGELNSPLHF.

The chain is built from TRBV10-3 and TRBJ1-3; D is uncertain. The CDR3 is 15 residues long. The V gene's germline CDR1 is ENHRY and CDR2 SYGVKD. Deletions cut 5 bases from V and 0 bases from J, with 11 bases between. CDR3 sequence: CAISNPRNSGNTIYF. The CDR3 DNA sequence: TGTGCCATCAGTAACCCCAGGAACTCTGGAAACACCATATATTTT.

V and J are TRBV24-1 and TRBJ2-5, with 8 bases identical to TRBD1. CDR3 size: 13 residues. Germline V CDR1 and CDR2: KGHDR, SFDVKD. Unmatched junction bases numbered 6, after V lost 8 bases and J lost 5 bases. Written as DNA, the CDR3 is TGTGCCACCACGCAGGGGGCTGGGGAGACCCAGTACTTC. Protein sequence: CATTQGAGETQYF.

The chain links TRBV28 to TRBJ1-2, with a tentative D call TRBD1 (5 bases). Trimming took off 3 bases at V and 2 bases at J, with 16 bases between the two ends. The CDR3 totals 16 residues. The V gene's germline CDR1 is MDHEN and CDR2 SYDVKM. In DNA form, the CDR3 reads TGTGCCAGCAGTTTTCCCCGGGACGGGGGAAACTATGGCTACACCTTC. Its protein product is CASSFPRDGGNYGYTF.